The sequence of this T cell receptor beta chain was determined in a study of cytomegalovirus exposure and HLA in healthy donors. Overall study findings and caveats: Association with HLA alleles at 0.05 false discovery rate was found for roughly 17,000 TCR beta sequences in a later analysis. Later analysis demonstrated an association between a missense DCLRE1C variant and TCR beta V- and J-gene trimming.

The PCR contained 60 Vbeta and 13 Jbeta primers. The method was immunoSEQ multiplex PCR; TCRdb's version includes in-frame clones alone and lacks a portion of them. The sample has around 27,000 clones; the top ten hold approximately 0.7%. The donors (healthy individuals) were bone marrow donors. The germline gives CDR1 SEHNR, CDR2 FQNEAQ (reference sequence). The CDR3 covers 14 residues. Trimming shortened V by 3 bases and J by 1 base, and 9 bases separated the two germline ends. As for this clone: Its matching antigen is unknown.

V is TRBV7-9 and J is TRBJ1-2; the D gene is possibly TRBD1 (5 bases). This receptor was taken from a man younger than 45 in good health and CMV-seronegative. Specimen: PBMCs. The CDR3 spells CASSLSGINYGYTF. The CDR3, as DNA: TGTGCCAGCAGCTTGTCAGGGATTAACTATGGCTACACCTTC.